This TCR beta chain was documented in a study of beta chain features in type 1 diabetes. Stem cell-like memory, regulatory, central memory and naive CD4+ cells were sorted via CD45RO/CCR7/CD25/CD127/CD95/CD27. What was sequenced were expressed TCRB transcripts, since all of the isolated RNA had been reverse transcribed. The protocol was immunoSEQ multiplex PCR, while the TCRdb copy is restricted to in-frame clones and leaves out a portion. The table lists around 150,000 clones, 8.1% of them singletons. Germline loops: CDR1 MRHNA, CDR2 SNTAGT. This CDR3 has 17 amino acids. V shed 6 bases and J 4 bases; nucleotides not matched to a gene: 15. In this sample, this clone turned up many times.

This TCR was sampled from a man aged 18-30 years in good health. Sequencing was performed on central memory CD4+ T cells from blood. The genes are TRBV6-4 and TRBJ1-3; 7 bases match TRBD1. This chain's CDR3 is CASSGYIKTGLGNTIYF. CDR3 bases: TGTGCCAGCAGCGGGTATATCAAGACAGGGCTCGGAAACACCATATATTTT.